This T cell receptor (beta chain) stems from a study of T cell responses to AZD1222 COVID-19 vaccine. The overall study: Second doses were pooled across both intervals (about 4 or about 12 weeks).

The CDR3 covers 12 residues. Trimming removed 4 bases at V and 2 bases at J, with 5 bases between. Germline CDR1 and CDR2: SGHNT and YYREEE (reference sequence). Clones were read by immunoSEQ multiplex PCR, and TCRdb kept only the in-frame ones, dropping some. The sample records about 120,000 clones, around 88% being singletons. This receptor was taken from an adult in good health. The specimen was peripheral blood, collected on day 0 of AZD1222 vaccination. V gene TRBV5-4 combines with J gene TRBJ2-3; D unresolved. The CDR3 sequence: CASSATTDTQYF. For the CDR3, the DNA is TGTGCCAGCAGCGCAACCACAGATACGCAGTATTTT.